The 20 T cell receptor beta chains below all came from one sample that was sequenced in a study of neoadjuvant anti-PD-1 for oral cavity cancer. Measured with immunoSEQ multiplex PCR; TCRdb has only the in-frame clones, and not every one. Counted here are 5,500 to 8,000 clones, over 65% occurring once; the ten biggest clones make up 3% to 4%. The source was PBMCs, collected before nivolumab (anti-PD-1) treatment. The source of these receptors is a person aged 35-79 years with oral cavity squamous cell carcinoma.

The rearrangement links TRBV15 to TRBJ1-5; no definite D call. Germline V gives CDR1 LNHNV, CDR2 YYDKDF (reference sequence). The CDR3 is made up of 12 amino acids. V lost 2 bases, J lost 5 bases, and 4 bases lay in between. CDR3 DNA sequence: TGTGCCACCAGCAGACAGGATCAGCCCCAGCATTTT. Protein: CATSRQDQPQHF.

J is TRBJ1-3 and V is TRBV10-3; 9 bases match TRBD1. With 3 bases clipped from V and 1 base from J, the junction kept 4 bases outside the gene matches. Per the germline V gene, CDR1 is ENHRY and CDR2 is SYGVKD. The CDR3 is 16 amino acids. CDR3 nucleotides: TGTGCCATCAGTGAAAGGGACAGGGATTCTGGAAACACCATATATTTT. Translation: CAISERDRDSGNTIYF.

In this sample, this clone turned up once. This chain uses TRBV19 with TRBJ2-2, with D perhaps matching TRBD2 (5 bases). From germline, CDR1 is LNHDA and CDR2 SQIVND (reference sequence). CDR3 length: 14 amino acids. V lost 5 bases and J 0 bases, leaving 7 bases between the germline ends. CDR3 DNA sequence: TGTGCCAGTAGTCGGCGGGCGAACACCGGGGAGCTGTTTTTT. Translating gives CASSRRANTGELFF.

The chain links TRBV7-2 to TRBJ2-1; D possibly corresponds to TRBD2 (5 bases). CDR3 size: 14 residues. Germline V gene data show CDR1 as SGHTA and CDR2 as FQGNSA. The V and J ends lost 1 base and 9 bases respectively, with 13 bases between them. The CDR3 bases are TGTGCCAGCAGCTTAGGGGTCGCAGGAGGTGAGCAGTTCTTC. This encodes CASSLGVAGGEQFF.

CDR3 amino acids: CARTFLGTIYSGNTIYF. The DNA for the CDR3 is TGTGCCCGAACTTTTCTAGGCACTATTTACTCTGGAAACACCATATATTTT. The chain has TRBV7-7 and TRBJ1-3; D not certain. Trimming left V 11 bases short and J 0 bases short, with 23 bases between. Per the germline V gene, CDR1 is SSHAT and CDR2 is FNYEAQ (reference sequence). CDR3 length equals 17 residues.

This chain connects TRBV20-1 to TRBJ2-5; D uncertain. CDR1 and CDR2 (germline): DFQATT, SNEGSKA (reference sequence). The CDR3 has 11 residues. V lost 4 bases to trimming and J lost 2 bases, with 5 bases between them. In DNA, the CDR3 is TGCAGTGCTAACTCGCAAGAGACCCAGTACTTC. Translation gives CSANSQETQYF.

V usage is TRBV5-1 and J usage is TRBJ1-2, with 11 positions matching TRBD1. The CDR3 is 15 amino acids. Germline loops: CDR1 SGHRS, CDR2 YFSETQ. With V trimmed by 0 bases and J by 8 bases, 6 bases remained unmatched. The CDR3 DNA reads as TGCGCCAGCAGCTTGGCCGGGACAGGGGGTAACGGCTACACCTTC. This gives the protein CASSLAGTGGNGYTF.

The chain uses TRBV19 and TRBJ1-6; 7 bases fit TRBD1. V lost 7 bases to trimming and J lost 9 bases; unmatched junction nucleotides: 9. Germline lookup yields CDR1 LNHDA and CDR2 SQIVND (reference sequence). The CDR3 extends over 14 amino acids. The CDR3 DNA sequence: TGTGCCAGTAAGAGCCAGGGGGAGGTTTCACCCCTCCACTTT. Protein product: CASKSQGEVSPLHF.

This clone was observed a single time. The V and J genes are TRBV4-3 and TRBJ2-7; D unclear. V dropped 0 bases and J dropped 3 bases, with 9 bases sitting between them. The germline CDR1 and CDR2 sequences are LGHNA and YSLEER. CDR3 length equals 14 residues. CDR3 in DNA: TGCGCCAGCAGCCAAGACGGCTCCAGCTACGAGCAGTACTTC. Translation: CASSQDGSSYEQYF.

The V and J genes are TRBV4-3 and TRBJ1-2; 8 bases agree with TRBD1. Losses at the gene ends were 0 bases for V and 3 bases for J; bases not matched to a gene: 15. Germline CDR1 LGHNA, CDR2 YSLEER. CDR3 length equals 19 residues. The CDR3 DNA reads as TGCGCCAGCAGCCAAGATGTGGGGGACAGGACGGGCTTTGACTATGGCTACACCTTC. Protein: CASSQDVGDRTGFDYGYTF.

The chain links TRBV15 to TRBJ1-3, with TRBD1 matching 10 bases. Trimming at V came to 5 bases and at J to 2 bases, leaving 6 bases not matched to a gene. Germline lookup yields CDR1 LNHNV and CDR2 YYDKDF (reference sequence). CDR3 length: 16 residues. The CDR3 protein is CATSSMDRGAGNTIYF. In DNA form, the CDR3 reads TGTGCCACCAGCTCAATGGACAGGGGGGCTGGAAACACCATATATTTT.

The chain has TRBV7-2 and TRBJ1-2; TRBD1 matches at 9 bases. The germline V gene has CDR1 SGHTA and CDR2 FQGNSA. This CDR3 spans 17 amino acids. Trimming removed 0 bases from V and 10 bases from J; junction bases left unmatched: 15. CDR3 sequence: CASSLAPPGQGRGSYTF. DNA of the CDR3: TGTGCCAGCAGCTTAGCGCCCCCGGGACAGGGTAGGGGGTCCTACACCTTC. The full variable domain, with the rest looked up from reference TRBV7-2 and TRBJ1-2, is GAGVSQSPSNKVTEKGKDVELRCDPISGHTALYWYRQSLGQGLEFLIYFQGNSAPDKSGLPSDRFSAERTGGSVSTLTIQRTQQEDSAVYLCASSLAPPGQGRGSYTFGSGTRLTVV.

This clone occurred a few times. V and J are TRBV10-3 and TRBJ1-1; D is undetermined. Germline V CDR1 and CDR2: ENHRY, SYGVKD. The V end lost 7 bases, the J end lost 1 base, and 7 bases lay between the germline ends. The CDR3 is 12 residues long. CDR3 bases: TGTGCCATCAAAACACCGAACACTGAAGCTTTCTTT. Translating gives CAIKTPNTEAFF.

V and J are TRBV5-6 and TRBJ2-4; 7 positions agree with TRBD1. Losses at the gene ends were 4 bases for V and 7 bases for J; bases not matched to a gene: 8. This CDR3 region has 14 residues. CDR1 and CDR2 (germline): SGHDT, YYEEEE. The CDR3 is CASSTTGVGNIQYF. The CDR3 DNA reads TGTGCCAGCAGCACAACAGGGGTTGGGAACATTCAGTACTTC.

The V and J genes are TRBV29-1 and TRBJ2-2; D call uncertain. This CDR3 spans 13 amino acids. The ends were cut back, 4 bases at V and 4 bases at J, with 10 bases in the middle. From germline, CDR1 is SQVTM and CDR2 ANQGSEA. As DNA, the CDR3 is TGCAGCGTTGCTAGGGCAACCACCGGGGAGCTGTTTTTT. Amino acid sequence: CSVARATTGELFF.

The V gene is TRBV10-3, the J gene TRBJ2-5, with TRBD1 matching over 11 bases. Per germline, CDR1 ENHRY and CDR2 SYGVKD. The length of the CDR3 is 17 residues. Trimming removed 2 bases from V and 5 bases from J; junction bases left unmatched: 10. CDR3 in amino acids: CAISEVVGQGGSETQYF. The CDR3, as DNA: TGTGCCATCAGTGAGGTCGTGGGACAGGGGGGATCGGAGACCCAGTACTTC.

The CDR3 region has the DNA TGTGCCAGCAGCCCACAGGGGGGGCTTACAGATACGCAGTATTTT. This codes for CASSPQGGLTDTQYF. The rearrangement links TRBV11-2 to TRBJ2-3; tentative D call: TRBD1 (8 bases). CDR3 length equals 15 residues. V dropped 5 bases and J dropped 3 bases, with 15 bases sitting between them. CDR1 is SGHAT, CDR2 FQNNGV, per germline.

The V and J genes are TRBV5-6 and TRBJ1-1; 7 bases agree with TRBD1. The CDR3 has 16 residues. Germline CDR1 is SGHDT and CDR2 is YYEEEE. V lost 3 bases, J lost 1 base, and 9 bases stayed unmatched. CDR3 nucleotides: TGTGCCAGCAGCTCCCGGGACAGCAACCCGAACACTGAAGCTTTCTTT. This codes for CASSSRDSNPNTEAFF.

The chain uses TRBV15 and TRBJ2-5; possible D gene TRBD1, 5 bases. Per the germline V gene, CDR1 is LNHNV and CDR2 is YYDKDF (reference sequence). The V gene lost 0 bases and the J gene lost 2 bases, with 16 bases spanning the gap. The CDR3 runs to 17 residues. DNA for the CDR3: TGTGCCACCAGCAGAGATCGGCACAGGATGGGACAAGAGACCCAGTACTTC. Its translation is CATSRDRHRMGQETQYF.

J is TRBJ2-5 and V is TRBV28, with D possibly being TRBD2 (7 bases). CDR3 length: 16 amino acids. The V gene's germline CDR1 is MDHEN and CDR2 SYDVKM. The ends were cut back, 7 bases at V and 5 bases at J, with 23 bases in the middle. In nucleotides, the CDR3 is TGTGCCAGCATCCCCCAACTTCGGGGGGCTGGGGAGACCCAGTACTTC. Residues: CASIPQLRGAGETQYF.